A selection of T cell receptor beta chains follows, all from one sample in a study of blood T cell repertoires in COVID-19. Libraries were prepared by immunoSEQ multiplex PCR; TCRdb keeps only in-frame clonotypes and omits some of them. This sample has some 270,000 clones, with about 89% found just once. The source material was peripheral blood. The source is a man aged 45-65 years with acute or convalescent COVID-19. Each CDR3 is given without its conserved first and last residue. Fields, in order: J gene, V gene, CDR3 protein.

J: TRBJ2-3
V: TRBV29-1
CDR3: SVAGGQEGTDTQY

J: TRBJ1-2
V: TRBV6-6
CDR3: ASSGGQGSLHGYT

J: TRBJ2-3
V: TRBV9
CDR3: ASSAGGTVLTDTQY

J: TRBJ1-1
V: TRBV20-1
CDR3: SATLYTEAF

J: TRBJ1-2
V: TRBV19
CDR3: ASLYAPGQLINGYT

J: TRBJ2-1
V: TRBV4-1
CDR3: ASSQLLAGDYNEQF

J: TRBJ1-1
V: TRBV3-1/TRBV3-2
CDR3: ASSPTGTFFTEAF

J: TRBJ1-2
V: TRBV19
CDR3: ASSIEGNYGYT

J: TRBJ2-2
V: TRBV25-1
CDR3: ASSGAGGTGELF

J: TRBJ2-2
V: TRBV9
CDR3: ASRLAGGEGSGELF

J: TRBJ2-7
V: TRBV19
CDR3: ASSILAGLHYEQY

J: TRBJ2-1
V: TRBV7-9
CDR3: ASSSWTSGGRQF

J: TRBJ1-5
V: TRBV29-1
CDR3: SVGSNGAGQPQH

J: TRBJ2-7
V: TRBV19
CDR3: ASSKRGTGDYEQY

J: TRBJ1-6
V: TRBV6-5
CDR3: ASRRTGDYNSPLH

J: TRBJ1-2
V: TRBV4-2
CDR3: ASSQATGWNYGYT

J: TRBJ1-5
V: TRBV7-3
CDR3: ASSLTGANQPQH

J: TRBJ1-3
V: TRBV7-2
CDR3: ASSRGWVSSGNTIY

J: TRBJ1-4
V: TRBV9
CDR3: ASSYLGGLDEKLF

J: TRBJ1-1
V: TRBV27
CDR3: ASSLVGGTGVSEAF

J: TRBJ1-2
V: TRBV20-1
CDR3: SAPRQVGYT